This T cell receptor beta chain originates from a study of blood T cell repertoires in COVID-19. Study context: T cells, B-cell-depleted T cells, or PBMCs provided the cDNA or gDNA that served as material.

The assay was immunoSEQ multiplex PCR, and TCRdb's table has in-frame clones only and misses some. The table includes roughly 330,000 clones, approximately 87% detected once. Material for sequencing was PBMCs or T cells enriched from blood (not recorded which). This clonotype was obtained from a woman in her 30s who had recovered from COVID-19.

The CDR3 coding sequence is TGTGCCAGCAGCTTAGTGGGCAGGGGCACCGGGGAGCTGTTTTTT. It is translated as CASSLVGRGTGELFF. The chain has TRBV11-2 and TRBJ2-2, with D possibly being TRBD1 (6 bases). CDR1 is SGHAT and CDR2 is FQNNGV in the germline V gene. The ends were cut back, 1 base at V and 4 bases at J, with 10 bases in the middle. This CDR3 is 15 amino acids long.